This entry features one TCR beta chain sequence. Its antigen remains unidentified. No base qualities exist here, and no much larger clone lies one base off it. The entry originates in a study of CD8 T cells in Susac syndrome (dated by TCRdb to between 2017 and 2020). In terms of the full investigation: The study used repertoire sequencing to test whether antigen drove CD8+ T cell activation and differentiation in Susac syndrome.

RNA was extracted using the RNeasy kit, and about 0.45 to 1 ug of the RNA was reverse transcribed with random hexamers. TCR beta CDR3 regions were amplified with the immunoSEQ multiplex PCR assay covering 54 Vbeta and 13 Jbeta segments. To correct PCR amplification bias, a synthetic template baseline was used for both primer optimization and computational correction. The authors processed their data as follows. Only productive sequences were kept, with reads annotated to V, D and J genes according to IMGT and analyzed in immunoSEQ Analyzer. Clonality was calculated as one minus the Shannon entropy normalized by log2 of the number of productive unique sequences. Public and private clones were assessed among the 100 most prevalent clones of each patient and control. A clone was defined as Susac-specific if it was absent from the healthy and MS cohorts, from roughly 980 published viral clones and from other ImmuneACCESS disease sequences. TCRdb reprocessing: public reads trimmed at Q25 with fastp, clones called with MiXCR, in-frame beta chains kept. One record per CDR3 amino acid sequence lists the most common genes and DNA. The V and J calls were determined by TCRdb, not by the authors. The sample table shows about 200,000 distinct CDR3 sequences, and 90% to 95% are seen once. Jointly, the top ten make up around 0.093% of the sample.

The research as a whole found: The TCR sequencing and HLA analysis was acknowledged to have included a relatively small number of individuals.

Peripheral blood CD8+ and CD4+ T cells from healthy donors, Susac syndrome patients and multiple sclerosis patients were profiled by high-throughput TCR beta sequencing. Healthy donors were age- and sex-matched controls. Bulk CD8+ and CD4+ T cells were purified by magnetic negative isolation, while CD8+ TEMRA cells were enriched using FACS. Blood was drawn into EDTA tubes, processed within 24 hours, and PBMCs were isolated by density gradient centrifugation. PBMCs intended for TCR sequencing were frozen in liquid nitrogen and were later thawed in a 37 degrees C water bath. A purity of at least 90% was achieved for sorted or isolated CD4+, CD8+ and CD8+ TEMRA cells. CDR3 length: 11 amino acids, cysteine to phenylalanine. The read is trimmed to its CDR3 DNA, 33 bases read in frame from base 1. The CDR1 and CDR2 encoded by the germline V gene are SGHDN and FVKESK. V lost 8 bases and J lost 4 bases; the stretch between them is 5 bases long.

This TCR came from a human donor in good health. Sequenced input: CD4+ T cells from PBMCs. Recombination joined TRBV14 with TRBJ1-4; the D gene is not confidently resolved. The DNA sequence follows: TGTGCCAGCTCCAGTAATGAAAAACTGTTTTTT. Translated, it reads CASSSNEKLFF.